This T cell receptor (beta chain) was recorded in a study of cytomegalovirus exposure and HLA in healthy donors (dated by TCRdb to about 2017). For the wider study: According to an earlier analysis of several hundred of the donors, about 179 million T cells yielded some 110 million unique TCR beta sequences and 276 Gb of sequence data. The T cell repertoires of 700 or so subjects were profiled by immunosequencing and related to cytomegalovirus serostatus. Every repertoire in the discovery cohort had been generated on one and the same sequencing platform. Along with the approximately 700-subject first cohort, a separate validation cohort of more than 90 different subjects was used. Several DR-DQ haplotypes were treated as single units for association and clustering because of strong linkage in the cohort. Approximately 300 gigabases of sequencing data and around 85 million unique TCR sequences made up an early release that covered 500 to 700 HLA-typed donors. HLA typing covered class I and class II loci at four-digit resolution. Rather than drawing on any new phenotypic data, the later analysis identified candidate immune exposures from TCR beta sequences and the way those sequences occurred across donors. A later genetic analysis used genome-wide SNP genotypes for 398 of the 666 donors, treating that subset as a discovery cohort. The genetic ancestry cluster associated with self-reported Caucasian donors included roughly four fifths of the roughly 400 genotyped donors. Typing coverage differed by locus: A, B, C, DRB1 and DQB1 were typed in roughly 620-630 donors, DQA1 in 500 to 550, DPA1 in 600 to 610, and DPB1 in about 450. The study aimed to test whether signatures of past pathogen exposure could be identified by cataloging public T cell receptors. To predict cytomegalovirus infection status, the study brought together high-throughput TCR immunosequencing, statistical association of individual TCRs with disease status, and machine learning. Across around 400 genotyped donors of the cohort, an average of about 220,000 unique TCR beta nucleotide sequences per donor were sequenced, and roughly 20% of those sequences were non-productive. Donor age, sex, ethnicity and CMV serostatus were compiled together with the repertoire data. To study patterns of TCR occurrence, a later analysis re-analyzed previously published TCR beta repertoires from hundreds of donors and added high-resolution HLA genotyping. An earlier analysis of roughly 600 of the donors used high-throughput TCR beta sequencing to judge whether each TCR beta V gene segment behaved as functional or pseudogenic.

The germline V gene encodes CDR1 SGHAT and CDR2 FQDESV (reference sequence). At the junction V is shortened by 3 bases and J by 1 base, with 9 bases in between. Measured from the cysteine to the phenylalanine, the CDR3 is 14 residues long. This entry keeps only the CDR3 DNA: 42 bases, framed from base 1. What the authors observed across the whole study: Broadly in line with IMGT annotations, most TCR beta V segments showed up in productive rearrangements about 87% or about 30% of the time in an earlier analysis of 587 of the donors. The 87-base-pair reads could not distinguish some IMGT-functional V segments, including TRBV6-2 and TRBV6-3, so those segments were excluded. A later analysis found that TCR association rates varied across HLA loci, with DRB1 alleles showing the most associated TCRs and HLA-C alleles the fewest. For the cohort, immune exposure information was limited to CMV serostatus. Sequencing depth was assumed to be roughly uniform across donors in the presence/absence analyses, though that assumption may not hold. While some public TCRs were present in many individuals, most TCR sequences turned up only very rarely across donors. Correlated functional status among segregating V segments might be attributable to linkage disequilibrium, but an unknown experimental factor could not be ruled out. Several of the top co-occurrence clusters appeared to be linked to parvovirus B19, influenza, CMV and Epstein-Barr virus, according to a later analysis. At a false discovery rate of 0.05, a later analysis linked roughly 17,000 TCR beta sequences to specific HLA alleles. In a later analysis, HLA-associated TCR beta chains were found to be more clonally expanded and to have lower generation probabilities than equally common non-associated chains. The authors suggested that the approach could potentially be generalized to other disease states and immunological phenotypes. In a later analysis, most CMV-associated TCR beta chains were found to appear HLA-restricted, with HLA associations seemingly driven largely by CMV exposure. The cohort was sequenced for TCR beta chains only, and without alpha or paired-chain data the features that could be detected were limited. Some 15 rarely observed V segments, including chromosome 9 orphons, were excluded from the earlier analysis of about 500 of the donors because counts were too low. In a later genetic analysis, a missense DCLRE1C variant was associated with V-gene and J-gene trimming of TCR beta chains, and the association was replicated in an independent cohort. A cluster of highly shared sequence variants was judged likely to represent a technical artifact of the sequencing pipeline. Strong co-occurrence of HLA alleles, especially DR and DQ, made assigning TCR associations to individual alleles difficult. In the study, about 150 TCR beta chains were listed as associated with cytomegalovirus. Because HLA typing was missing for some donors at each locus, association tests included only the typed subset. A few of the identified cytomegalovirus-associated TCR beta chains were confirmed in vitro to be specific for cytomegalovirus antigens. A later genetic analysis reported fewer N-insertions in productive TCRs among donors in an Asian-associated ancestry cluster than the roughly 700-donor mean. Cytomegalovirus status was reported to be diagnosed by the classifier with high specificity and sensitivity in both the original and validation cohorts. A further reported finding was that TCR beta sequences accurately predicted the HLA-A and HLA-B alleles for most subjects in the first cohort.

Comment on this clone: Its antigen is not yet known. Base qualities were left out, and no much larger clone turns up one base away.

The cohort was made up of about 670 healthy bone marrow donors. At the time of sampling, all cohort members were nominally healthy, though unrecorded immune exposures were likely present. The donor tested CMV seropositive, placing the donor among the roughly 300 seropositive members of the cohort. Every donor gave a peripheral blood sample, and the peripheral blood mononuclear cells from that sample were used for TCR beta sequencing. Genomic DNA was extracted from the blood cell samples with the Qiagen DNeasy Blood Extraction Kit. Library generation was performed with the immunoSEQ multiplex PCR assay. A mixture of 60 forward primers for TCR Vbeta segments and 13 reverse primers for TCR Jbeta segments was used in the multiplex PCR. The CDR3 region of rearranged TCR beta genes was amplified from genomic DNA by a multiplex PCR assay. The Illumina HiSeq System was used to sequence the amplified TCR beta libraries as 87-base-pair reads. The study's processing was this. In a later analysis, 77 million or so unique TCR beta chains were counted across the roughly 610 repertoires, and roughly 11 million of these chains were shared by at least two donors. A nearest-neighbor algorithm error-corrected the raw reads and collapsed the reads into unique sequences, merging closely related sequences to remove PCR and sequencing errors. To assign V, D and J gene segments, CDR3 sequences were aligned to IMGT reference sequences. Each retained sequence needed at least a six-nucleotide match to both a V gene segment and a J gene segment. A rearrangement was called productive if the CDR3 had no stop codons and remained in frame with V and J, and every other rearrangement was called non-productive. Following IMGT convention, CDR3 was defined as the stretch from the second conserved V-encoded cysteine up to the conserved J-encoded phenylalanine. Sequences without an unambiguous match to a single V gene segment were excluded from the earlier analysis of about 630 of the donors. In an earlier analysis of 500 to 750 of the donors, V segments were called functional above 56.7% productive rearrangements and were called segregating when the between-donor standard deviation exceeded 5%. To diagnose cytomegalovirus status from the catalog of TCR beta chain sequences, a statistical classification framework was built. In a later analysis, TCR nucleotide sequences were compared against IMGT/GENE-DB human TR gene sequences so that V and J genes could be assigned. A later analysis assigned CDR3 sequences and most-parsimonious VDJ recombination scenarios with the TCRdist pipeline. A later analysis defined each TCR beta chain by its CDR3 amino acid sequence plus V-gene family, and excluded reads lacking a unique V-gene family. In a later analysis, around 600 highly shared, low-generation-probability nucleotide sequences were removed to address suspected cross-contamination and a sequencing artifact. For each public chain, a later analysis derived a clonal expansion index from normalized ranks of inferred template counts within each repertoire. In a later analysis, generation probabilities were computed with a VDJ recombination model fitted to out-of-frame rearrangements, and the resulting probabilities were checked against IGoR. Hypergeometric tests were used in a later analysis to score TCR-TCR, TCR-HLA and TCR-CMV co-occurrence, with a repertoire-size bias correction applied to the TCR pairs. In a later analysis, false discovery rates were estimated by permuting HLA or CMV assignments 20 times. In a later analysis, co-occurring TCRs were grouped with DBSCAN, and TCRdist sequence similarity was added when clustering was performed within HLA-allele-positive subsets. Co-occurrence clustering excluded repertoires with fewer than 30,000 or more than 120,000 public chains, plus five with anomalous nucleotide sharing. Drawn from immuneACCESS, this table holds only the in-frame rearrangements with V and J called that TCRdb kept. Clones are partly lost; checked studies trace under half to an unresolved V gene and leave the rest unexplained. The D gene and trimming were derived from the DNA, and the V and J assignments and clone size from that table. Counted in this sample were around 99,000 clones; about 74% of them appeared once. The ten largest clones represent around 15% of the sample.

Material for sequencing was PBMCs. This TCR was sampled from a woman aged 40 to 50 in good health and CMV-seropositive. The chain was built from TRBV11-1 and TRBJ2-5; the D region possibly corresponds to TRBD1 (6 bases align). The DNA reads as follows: TGTGCCAGCAGCTTCGGACAGCTCCAAGAGACCCAGTACTTC. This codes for CASSFGQLQETQYF.